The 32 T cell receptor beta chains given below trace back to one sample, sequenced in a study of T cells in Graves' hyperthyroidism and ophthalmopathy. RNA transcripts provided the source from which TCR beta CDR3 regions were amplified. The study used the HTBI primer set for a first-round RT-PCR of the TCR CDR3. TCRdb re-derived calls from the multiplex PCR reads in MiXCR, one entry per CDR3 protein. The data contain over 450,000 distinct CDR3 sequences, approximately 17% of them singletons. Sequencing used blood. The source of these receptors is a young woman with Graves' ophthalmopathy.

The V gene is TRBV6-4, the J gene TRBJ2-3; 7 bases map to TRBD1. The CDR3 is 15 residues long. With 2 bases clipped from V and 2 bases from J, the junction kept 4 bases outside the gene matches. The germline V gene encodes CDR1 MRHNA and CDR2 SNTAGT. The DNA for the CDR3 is TGTGCCAGCAGTGACGAAGAGGGGGCCACAGATACGCAGTATTTT. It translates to CASSDEEGATDTQYF.

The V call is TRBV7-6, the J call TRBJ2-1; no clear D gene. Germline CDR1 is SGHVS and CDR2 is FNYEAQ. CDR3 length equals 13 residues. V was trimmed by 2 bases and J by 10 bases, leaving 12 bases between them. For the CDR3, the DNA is TGTGCCAGCAGCTTAAGCGCTCCGGACGAGCAGTTCTTC. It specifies CASSLSAPDEQFF.

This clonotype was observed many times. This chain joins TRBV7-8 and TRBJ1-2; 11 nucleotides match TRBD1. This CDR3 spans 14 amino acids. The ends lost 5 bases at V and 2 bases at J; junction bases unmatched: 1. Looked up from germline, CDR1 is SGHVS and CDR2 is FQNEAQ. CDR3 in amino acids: CASSGTGGNYGYTF. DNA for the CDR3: TGTGCCAGCAGCGGGACAGGGGGGAACTATGGCTACACCTTC.

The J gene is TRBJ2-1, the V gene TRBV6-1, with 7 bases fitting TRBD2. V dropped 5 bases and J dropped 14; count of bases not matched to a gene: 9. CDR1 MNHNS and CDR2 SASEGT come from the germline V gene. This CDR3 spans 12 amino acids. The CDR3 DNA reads TGTGCCAGCAGTCAGATTAGCGGGCCTGAGTTCTTC. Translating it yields CASSQISGPEFF.

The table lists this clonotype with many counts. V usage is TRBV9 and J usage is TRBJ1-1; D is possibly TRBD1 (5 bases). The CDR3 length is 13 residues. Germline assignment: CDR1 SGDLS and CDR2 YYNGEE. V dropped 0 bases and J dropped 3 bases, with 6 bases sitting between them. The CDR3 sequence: CASSVGGDTEAFF. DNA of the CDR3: TGTGCCAGCAGCGTAGGGGGGGACACTGAAGCTTTCTTT.

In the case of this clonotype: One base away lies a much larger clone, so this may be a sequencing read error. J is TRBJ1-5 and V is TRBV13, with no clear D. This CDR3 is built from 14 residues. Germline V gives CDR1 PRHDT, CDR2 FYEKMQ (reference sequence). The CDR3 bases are TGTGCCAGCAGCTTCGGGCCGAGCAATCAGCTCCAGCATTTT. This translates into CASSFGPSNQLQHF.

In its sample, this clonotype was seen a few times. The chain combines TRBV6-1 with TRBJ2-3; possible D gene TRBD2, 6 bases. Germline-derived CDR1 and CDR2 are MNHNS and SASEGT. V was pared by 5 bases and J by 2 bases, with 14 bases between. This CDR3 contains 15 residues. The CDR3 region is CASSRLGAVTDTQYF. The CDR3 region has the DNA TGTGCCAGCAGTCGACTAGGAGCCGTCACAGATACGCAGTATTTT.

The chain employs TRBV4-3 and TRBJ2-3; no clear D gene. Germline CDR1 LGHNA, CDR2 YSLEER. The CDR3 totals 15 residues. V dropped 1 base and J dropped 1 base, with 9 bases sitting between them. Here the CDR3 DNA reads TGCGCCAGCAGCCAAGTCATGAGAGGCACAGATACGCAGTATTTT. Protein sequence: CASSQVMRGTDTQYF.

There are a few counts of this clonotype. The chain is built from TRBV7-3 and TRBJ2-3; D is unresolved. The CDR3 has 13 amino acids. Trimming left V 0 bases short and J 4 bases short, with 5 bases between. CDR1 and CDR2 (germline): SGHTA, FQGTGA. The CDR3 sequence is CASSLTPPDTQYF. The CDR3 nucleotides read TGTGCCAGCAGCTTAACGCCACCAGATACGCAGTATTTT. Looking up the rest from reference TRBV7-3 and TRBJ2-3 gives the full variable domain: GAGVSQTPSNKVTEKGKYVELRCDPISGHTALYWYRQSLGQGPEFLIYFQGTGAADDSGLPNDRFFAVRPEGSVSTLKIQRTERGDSAVYLCASSLTPPDTQYFGPGTRLTVL.

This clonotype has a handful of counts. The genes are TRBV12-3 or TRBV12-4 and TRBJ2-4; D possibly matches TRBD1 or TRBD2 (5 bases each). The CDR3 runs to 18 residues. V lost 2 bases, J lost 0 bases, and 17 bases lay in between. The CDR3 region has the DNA TGTGCCAGCAGTTTATCCGGGGCATCGATTTTAGCCAAAAACATTCAGTACTTC. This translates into CASSLSGASILAKNIQYF.

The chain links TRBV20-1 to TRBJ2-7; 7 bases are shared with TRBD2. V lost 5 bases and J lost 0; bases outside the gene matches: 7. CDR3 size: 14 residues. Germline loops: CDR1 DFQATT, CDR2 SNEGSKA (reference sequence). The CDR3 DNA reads TGCAGTGCTGGGCTAGCGGAGAGCTCCTACGAGCAGTACTTC. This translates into CSAGLAESSYEQYF.

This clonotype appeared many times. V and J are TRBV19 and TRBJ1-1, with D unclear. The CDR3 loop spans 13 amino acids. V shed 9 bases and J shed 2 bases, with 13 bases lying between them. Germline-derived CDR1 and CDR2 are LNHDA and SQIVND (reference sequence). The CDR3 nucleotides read TGTGCCAGCCGACGGCGCAGTAACACTGAAGCTTTCTTT. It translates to CASRRRSNTEAFF.

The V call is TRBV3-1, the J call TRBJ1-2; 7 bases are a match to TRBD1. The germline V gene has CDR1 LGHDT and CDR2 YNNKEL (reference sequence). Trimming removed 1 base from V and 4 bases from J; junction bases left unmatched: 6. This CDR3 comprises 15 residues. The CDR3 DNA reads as TGTGCCAGCAGCCAAGCGGGACAGCGACTCTATGGCTACACCTTC. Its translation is CASSQAGQRLYGYTF.

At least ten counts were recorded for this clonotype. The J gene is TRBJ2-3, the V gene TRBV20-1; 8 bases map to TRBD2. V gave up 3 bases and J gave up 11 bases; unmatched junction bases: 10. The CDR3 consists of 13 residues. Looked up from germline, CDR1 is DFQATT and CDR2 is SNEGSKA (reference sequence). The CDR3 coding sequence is TGCAGTGCTAGCGAACCGGGACTAGTTAGGCAGTATTTT. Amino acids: CSASEPGLVRQYF.

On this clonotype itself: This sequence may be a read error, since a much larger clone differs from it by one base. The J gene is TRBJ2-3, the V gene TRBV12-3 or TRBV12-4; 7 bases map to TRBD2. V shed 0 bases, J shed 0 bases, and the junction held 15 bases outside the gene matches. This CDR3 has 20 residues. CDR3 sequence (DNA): TGTGCCAGCAGTTTAGCCCGCTTAGGAGGGCTAGCGGCAAGCACAGATACGCAGTATTTT. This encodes CASSLARLGGLAASTDTQYF.

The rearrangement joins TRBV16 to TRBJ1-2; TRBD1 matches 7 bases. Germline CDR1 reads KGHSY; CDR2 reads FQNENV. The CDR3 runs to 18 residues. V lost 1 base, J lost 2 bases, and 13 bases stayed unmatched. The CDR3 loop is CASSQWWKDRSANYGYTF. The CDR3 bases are TGTGCCAGCAGCCAATGGTGGAAGGACAGGTCGGCCAACTATGGCTACACCTTC.

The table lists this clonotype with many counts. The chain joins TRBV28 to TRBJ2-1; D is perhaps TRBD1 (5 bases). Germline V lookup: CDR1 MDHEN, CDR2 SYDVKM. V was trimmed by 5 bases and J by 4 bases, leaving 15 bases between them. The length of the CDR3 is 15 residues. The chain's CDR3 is CASSQGAEPYNEQFF. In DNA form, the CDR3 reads TGTGCCAGCAGTCAAGGGGCAGAACCTTACAATGAGCAGTTCTTC.

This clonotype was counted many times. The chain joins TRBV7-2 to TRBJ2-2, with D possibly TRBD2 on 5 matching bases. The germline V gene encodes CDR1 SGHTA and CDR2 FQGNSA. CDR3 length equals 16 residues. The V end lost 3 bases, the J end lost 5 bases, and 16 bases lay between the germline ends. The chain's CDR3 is CASSFRISGWTGELFF. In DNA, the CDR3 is TGTGCCAGCAGCTTTCGTATTTCGGGGTGGACCGGGGAGCTGTTTTTT.

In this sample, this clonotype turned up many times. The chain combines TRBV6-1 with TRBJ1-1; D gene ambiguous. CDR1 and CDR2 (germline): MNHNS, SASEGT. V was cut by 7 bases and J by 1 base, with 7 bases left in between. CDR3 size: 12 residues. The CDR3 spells CASMAQNTEAFF. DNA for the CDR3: TGTGCCAGCATGGCACAGAACACTGAAGCTTTCTTT.

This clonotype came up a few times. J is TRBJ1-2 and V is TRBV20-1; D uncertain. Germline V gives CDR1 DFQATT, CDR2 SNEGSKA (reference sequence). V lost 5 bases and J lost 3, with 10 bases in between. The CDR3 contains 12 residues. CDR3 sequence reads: CSARTDDYGYTF. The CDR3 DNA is TGCAGTGCTCGGACGGATGACTATGGCTACACCTTC.

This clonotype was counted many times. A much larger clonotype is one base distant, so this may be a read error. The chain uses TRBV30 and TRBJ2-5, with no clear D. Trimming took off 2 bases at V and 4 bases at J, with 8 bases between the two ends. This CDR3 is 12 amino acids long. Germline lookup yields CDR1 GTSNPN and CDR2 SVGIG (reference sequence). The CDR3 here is CAWSQRRETQYF. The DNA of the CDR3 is TGTGCCTGGAGTCAAAGGAGAGAGACCCAGTACTTC.

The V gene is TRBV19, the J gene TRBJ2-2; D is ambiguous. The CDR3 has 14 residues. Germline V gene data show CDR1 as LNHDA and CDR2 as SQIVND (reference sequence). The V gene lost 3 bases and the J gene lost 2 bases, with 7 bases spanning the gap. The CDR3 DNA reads TGTGCCAGTAGTATTAGGGAAAACACCGGGGAGCTGTTTTTT. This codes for CASSIRENTGELFF.

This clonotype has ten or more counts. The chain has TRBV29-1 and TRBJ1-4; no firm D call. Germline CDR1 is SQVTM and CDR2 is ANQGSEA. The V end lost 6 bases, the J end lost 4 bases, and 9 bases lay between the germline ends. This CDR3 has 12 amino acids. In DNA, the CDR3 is TGCAGCGTGCAGGAGTTTAATGAAAAACTGTTTTTT. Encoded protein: CSVQEFNEKLFF.

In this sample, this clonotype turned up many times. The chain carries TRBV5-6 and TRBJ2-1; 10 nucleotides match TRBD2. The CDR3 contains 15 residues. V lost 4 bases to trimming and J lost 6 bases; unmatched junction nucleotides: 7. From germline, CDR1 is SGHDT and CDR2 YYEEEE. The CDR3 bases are TGTGCCAGCAGCCAAAGCGGGAGGGCCTTCAATGAGCAGTTCTTC. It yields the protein CASSQSGRAFNEQFF.

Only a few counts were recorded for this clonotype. CDR3 in DNA: TGTGCCAGCAGTGAAGTAGGGGGGGACGAGCAGTACTTC. As protein: CASSEVGGDEQYF. The chain links TRBV6-1 to TRBJ2-7; tentatively, D is TRBD2 (7 bases). The CDR3 sequence is 13 residues long. The V end was cut by 1 base, the J end by 5 bases, with 9 bases between. The germline gives CDR1 MNHNS, CDR2 SASEGT.

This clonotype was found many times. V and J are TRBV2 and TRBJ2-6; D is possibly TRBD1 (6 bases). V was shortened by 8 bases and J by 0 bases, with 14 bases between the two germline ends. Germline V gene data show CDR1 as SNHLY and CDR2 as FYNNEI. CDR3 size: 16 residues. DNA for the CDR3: TGTGCCAGCTACAGGGACACCTCCTCTGGGGCCAACGTCCTGACTTTC. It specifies CASYRDTSSGANVLTF.

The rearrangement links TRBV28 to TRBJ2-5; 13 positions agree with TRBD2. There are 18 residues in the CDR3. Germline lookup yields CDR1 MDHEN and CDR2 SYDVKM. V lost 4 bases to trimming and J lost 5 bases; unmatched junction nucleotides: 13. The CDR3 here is CASSSPTGLAGVQETQYF. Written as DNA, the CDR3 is TGTGCCAGCAGTTCCCCCACCGGACTAGCGGGAGTTCAGGAGACCCAGTACTTC.

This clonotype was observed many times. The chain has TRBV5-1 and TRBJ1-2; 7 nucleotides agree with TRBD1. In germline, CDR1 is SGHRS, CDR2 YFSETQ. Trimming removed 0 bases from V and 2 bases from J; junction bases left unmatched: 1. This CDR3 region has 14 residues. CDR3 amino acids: CASSLEGQNYGYTF. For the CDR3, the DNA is TGCGCCAGCAGCTTGGAGGGACAGAACTATGGCTACACCTTC.

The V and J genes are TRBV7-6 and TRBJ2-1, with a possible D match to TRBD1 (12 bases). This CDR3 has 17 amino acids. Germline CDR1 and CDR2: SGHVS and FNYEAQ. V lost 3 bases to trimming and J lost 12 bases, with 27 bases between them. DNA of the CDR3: TGTGCCAGCAGCTTGGGGACAGGGGGCTCACTAGCGGGAGCGCAGTTCTTC. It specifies CASSLGTGGSLAGAQFF.

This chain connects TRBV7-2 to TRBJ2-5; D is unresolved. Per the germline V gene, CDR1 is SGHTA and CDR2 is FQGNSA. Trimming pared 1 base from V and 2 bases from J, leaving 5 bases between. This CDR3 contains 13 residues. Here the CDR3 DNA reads TGTGCCAGCAGCTTAGTCAGGCAAGAGACCCAGTACTTC. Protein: CASSLVRQETQYF.

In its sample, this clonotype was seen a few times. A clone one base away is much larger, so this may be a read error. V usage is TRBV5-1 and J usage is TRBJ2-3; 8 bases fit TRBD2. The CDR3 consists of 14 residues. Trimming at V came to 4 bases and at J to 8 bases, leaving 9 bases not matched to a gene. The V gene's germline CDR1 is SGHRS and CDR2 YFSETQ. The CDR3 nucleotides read TGCGCCAGCAGCCCCCGGGGGGGAGCAGGTACGCAGTATTTT. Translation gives CASSPRGGAGTQYF.

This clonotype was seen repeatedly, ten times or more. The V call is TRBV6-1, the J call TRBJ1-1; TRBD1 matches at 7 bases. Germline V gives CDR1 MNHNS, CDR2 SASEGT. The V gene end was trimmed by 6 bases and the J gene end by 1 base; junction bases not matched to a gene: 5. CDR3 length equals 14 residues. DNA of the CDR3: TGTGCCAGCAGATTGGACAGGAAGAACACTGAAGCTTTCTTT. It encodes CASRLDRKNTEAFF.